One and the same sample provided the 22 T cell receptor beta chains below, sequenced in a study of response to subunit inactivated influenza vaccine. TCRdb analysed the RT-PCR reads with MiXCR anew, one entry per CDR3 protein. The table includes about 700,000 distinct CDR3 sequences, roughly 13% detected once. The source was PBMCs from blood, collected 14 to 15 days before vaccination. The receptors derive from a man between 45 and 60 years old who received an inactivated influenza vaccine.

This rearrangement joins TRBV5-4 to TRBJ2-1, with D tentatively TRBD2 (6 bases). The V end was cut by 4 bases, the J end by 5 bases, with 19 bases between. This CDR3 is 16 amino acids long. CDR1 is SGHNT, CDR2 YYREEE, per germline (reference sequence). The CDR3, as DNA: TGTGCCAGCAGCCCTACACGGAGCGGGCTTAACAATGAGCAGTTCTTC. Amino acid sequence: CASSPTRSGLNNEQFF.

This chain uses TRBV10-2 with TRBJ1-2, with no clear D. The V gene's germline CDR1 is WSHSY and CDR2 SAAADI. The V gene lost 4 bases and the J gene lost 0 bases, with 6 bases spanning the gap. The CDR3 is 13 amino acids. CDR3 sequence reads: CASSVAANYGYTF. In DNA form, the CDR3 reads TGCGCCAGCAGTGTGGCGGCTAACTATGGCTACACCTTC.

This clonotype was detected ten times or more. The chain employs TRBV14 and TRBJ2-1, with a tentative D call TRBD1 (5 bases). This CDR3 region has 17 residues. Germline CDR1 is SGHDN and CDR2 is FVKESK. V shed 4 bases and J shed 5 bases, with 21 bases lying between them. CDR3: CASSLLGRGLGNNEQFF. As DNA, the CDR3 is TGTGCCAGCAGCCTCCTGGGAAGGGGTTTAGGTAACAATGAGCAGTTCTTC. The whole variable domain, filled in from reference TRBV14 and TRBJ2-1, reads EAGVTQFPSHSVIEKGQTVTLRCDPISGHDNLYWYRRVMGKEIKFLLHFVKESKQDESGMPNNRFLAERTGGTYSTLKVQPAELEDSGVYFCASSLLGRGLGNNEQFFGPGTRLTVL.

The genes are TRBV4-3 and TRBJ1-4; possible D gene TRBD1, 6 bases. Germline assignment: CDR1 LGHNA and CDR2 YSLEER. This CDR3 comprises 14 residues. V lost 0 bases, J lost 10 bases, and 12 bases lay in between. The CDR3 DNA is TGCGCCAGCAGCCAAGATATAGGGGGGCGAAAACTGTTTTTT. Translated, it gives CASSQDIGGRKLFF.

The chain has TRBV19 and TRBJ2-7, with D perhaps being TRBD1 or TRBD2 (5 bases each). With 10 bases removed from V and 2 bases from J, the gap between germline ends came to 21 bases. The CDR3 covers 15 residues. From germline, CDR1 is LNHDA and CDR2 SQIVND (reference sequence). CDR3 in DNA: TGTGCCACCTCAGCTCAAGGGACGGTCCCCTACGAGCAGTACTTC. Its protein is CATSAQGTVPYEQYF.

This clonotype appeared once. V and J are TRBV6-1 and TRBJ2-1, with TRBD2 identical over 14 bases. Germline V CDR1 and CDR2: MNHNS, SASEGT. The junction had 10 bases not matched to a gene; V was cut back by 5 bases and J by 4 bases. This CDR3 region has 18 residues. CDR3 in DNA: TGTGCCAGCAGTCAGATCCGGACTAGCGGGGGGCAGTACAATGAGCAGTTCTTC. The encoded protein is CASSQIRTSGGQYNEQFF.

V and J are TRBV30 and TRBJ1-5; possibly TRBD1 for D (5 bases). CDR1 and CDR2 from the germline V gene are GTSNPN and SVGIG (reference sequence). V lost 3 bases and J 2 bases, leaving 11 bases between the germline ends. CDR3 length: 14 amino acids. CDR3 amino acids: CAWSALGGNQPQHF. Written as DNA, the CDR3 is TGTGCCTGGAGCGCCCTAGGGGGCAATCAGCCCCAGCATTTT. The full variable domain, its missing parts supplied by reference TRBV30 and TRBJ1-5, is SQTIHQWPATLVQPVGSPLSLECTVEGTSNPNLYWYRQAAGRGLQLLFYSVGIGQISSEVPQNLSASRPQDRQFILSSKKLLLSDSGFYLCAWSALGGNQPQHFGDGTRLSIL.

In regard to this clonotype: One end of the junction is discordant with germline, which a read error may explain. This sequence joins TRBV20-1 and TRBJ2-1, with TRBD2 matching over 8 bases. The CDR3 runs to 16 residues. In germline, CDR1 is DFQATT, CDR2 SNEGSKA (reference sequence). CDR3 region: CCAITPGRGASDEQFF. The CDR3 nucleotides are TGCTGTGCTATAACTCCAGGGCGGGGGGCTTCGGATGAGCAGTTCTTC.

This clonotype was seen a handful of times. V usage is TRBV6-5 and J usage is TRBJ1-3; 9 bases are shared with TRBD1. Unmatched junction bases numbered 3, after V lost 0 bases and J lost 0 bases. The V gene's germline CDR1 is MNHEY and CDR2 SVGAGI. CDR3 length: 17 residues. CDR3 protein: CASSYSADRGSGNTIYF. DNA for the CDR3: TGTGCCAGCAGTTACTCGGCGGACAGGGGCTCTGGAAACACCATATATTTT.

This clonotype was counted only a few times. CDR3 coding DNA: TGCAGTGCTAGGCCAGGACAGGGGATGAACACTGAAGCTTTCTTT. It encodes CSARPGQGMNTEAFF. The chain is built from TRBV20-1 and TRBJ1-1; 9 nucleotides align to TRBD1. With 3 bases clipped from V and 0 bases from J, the junction kept 5 bases outside the gene matches. Germline CDR1 is DFQATT and CDR2 is SNEGSKA (reference sequence). This CDR3 is built from 15 residues.

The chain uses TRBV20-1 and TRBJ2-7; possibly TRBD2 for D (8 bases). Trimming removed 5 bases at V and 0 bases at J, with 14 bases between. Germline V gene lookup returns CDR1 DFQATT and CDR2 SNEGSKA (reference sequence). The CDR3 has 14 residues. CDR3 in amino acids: CSALAGTASYEQYF. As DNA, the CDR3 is TGCAGTGCTTTAGCGGGGACAGCCTCCTACGAGCAGTACTTC.

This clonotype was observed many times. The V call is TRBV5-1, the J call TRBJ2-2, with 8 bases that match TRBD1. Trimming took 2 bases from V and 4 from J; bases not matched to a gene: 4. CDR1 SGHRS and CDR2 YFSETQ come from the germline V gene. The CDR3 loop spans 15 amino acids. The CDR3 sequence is CASSLRTGTTGELFF. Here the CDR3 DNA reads TGCGCCAGCAGCTTACGGACAGGGACCACCGGGGAGCTGTTTTTT.

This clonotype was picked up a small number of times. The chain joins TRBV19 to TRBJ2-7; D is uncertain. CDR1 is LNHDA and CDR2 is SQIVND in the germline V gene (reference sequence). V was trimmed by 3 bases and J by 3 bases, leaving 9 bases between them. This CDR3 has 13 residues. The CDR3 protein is CASSISSYYEQYF. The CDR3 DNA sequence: TGTGCCAGTAGTATCTCCAGCTACTACGAGCAGTACTTC.

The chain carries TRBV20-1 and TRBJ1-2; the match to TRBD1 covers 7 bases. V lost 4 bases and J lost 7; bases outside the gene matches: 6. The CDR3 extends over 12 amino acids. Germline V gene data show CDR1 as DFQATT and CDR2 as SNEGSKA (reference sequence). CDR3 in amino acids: CSAKRGGFGYTF. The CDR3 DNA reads TGCAGTGCTAAAAGAGGGGGCTTTGGCTACACCTTC.

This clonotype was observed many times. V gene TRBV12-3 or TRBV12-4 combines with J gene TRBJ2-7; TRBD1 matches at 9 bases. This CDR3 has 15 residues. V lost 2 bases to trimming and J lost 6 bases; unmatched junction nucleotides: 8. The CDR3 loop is CASSLNPGQGAEQYF. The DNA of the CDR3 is TGTGCCAGCAGTTTAAACCCGGGACAGGGAGCCGAGCAGTACTTC.

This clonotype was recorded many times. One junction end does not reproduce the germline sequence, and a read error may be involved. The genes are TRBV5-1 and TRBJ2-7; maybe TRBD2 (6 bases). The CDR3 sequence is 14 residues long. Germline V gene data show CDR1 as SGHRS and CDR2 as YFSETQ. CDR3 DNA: TGTGCCAGCAGCTTGGTTCGGGGGTCGTACGAGCAGTACTTC. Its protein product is CASSLVRGSYEQYF.

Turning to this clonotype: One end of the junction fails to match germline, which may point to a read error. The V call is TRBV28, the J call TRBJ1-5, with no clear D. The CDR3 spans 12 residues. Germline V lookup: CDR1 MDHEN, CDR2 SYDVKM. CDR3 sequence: CASTYSKQPQHF. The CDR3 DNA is TGTGCCAGCACCTATAGCAAGCAGCCCCAGCATTTT.

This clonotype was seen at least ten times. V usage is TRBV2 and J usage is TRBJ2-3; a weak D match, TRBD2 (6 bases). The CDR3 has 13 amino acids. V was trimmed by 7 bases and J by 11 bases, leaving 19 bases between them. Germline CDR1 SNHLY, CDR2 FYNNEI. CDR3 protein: CASTEQAGPMQYF. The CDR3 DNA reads TGTGCCAGCACCGAACAGGCGGGGCCCATGCAGTATTTT.

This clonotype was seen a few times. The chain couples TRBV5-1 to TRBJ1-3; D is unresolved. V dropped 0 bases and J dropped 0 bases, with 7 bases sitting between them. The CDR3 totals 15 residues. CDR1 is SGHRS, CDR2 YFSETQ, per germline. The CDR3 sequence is CASSLGADSGNTIYF. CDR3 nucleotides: TGCGCCAGCAGCTTGGGGGCCGACTCTGGAAACACCATATATTTT.

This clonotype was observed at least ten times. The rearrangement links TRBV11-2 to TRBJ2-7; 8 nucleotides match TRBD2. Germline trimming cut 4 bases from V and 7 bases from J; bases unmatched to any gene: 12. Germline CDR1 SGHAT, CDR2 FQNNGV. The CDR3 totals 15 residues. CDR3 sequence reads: CASSSLAGRPQEQYF. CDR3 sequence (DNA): TGTGCCAGCAGCTCGCTAGCGGGCCGCCCCCAAGAGCAGTACTTC.

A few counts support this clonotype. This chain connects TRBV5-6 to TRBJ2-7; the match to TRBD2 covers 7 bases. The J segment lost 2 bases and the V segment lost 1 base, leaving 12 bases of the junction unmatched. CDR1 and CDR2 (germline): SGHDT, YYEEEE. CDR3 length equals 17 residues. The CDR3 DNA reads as TGTGCCAGCAGCTTGCTATCTGCTAGCGGAACCCCCTACGAGCAGTACTTC. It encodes CASSLLSASGTPYEQYF.

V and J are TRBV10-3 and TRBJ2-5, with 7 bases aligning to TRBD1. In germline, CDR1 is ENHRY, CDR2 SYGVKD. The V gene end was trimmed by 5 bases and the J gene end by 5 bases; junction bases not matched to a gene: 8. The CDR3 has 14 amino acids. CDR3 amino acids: CAISRGTDGETQYF. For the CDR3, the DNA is TGTGCCATCAGTCGTGGGACAGACGGGGAGACCCAGTACTTC.